This is a list of T cell receptor beta chains from one sample in a study of cytomegalovirus exposure and HLA in healthy donors. TCRdb keeps only in-frame clones here, not all; method: immunoSEQ multiplex PCR. The table lists around 76,000 clones, around 78% of them singletons. Material: PBMCs. The source is a man aged 40-55 years in good health and CMV-seronegative. CDR3s include the opening cysteine and the closing phenylalanine or tryptophan.

v_call	j_call	cdr3_aa
TRBV6-6	TRBJ2-7	CASSSPDNSYEQYF
TRBV2	TRBJ2-1	CASSGPGQSSLF
TRBV13	TRBJ2-4	CASSFRQGAKNIQYF
TRBV9	TRBJ1-6	CASSVDGDSPLHF
TRBV28	TRBJ2-3	CASSLGLAGGLNTQYF
TRBV29-1	TRBJ2-7	CSVEDRTSWATSQYF
TRBV6-5	NA	CASSPRQGSHEQYF
TRBV12-5	TRBJ2-2	CASGLEGGRIGELFF
TRBV5-1	TRBJ1-1	CASSRAQGTMNTEAFF
TRBV6-1	TRBJ2-1	CASSTGLYNEQFF
TRBV19	TRBJ2-2	CASSGEGGTGELFF
TRBV27	TRBJ2-5	CASSLFVGTSGTETQYF
TRBV28	TRBJ1-5	CASRLPRGGVSHQPQHF
TRBV5-8	TRBJ2-1	CASSLALLVSHEQFF
TRBV11-1	TRBJ1-2	CASSQTQNTGELLYGYTF
TRBV25-1	TRBJ1-3	CASSEFGALGNTIYF
TRBV7-2	TRBJ1-2	CASSLTGAGGYTF
TRBV5-1	TRBJ2-1	CASSPSTGNNEQFF
TRBV19	TRBJ1-4	CASSAKGQDNEKLFF
TRBV11-3	TRBJ2-1	CASSLEGVGYNEQFF